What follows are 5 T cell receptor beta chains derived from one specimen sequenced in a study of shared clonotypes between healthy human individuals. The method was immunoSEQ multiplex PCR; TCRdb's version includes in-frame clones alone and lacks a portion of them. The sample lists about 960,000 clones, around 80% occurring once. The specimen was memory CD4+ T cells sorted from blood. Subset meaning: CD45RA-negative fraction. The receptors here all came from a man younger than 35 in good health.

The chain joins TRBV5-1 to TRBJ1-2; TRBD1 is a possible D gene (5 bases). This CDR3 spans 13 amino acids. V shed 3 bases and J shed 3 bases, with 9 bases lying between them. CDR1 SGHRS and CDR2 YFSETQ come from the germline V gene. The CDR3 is CASSYTRDYGYTF. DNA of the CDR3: TGCGCCAGCAGCTACACCAGGGACTATGGCTACACCTTC.

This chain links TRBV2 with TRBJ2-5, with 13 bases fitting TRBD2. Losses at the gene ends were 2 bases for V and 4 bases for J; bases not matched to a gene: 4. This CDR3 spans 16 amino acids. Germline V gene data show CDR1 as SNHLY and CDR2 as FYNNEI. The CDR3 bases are TGTGCCAGCAGTGAACCGGGACTAGCGGGATCAGAGACCCAGTACTTC. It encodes CASSEPGLAGSETQYF. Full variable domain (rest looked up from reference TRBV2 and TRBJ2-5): EPEVTQTPSHQVTQMGQEVILRCVPISNHLYFYWYRQILGQKVEFLVSFYNNEISEKSEIFDDQFSVERPDGSNFTLKIRSTKLEDSAMYFCASSEPGLAGSETQYFGPGTRLLVL.

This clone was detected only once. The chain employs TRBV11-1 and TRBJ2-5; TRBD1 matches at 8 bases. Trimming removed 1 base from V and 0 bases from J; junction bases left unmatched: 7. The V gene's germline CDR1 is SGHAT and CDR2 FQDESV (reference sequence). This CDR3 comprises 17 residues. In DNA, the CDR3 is TGTGCCAGCAGCTTAGGCAAAACAGGGGGGTACCAAGAGACCCAGTACTTC. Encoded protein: CASSLGKTGGYQETQYF.

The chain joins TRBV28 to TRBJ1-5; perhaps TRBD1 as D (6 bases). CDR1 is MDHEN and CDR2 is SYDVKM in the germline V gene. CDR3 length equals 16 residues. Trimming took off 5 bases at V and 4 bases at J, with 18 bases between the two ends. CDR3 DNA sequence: TGTGCCAGCAGTCTCCCCACAGCAGGGGCTAATCAGCCCCAGCATTTT. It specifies CASSLPTAGANQPQHF.

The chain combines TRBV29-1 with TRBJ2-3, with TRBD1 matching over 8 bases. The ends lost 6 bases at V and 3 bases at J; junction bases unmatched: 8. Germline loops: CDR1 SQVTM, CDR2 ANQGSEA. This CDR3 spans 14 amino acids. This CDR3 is CSVSPGQATDTQYF. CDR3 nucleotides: TGCAGCGTCTCCCCGGGACAGGCTACAGATACGCAGTATTTT.